One and the same sample provided the 13 T cell receptor beta chains below, sequenced in a study of Tregs in tolerant kidney transplant recipients. Here immunoSEQ multiplex PCR was the method, and the copy in TCRdb shows in-frame clones only, minus some. The sample records 100,000 to 120,000 clones, around 89% being singletons. This material consisted of CD4+ T cells from blood, taken before the transplant. The origin of the receptors is a human donor who received a combined kidney and bone marrow transplant.

V is TRBV28 and J is TRBJ1-3; weak D call: TRBD1 (6 bases). The germline V gene encodes CDR1 MDHEN and CDR2 SYDVKM. V was shortened by 6 bases and J by 5 bases, with 11 bases between the two germline ends. The CDR3 loop spans 13 amino acids. Written as DNA, the CDR3 is TGTGCCAGCAGGCAGGGGTCAAGAAACACCATATATTTT. It codes for CASRQGSRNTIYF. Drawing the rest from reference TRBV28 and TRBJ1-3, the complete variable domain is DVKVTQSSRYLVKRTGEKVFLECVQDMDHENMFWYRQDPGLGLRLIYFSYDVKMKEKGDIPEGYSVSREKKERFSLILESASTNQTSMYLCASRQGSRNTIYFGEGSWLTVV.

The chain recombines TRBV19 with TRBJ2-5; no reliable D call. The CDR3 is 13 residues long. In germline, CDR1 is LNHDA, CDR2 SQIVND (reference sequence). The V and J ends lost 3 bases and 2 bases respectively, with 7 bases between them. CDR3 bases: TGTGCCAGTAGTATCAACAGACAAGAGACCCAGTACTTC. Protein product: CASSINRQETQYF.

The chain links TRBV12-5 to TRBJ1-3; the D is unclear. The ends were cut back, 7 bases at V and 0 bases at J, with 22 bases in the middle. There are 18 residues in the CDR3. Germline V gene lookup returns CDR1 LGHNT and CDR2 FRNRAP. CDR3 region: CASAHVGKGPVSGNTIYF. The CDR3 nucleotides are TGTGCTAGTGCCCACGTCGGGAAAGGGCCGGTCTCTGGAAACACCATATATTTT.

J is TRBJ1-2 and V is TRBV9, with 10 positions matching TRBD1. Germline V lookup: CDR1 SGDLS, CDR2 YYNGEE. The CDR3 is 14 amino acids. With 2 bases clipped from V and 8 bases from J, the junction kept 6 bases outside the gene matches. The CDR3, as DNA: TGTGCCAGCAGCGTCGTCCCGGGACAGGGGGGCTACACCTTC. Protein sequence: CASSVVPGQGGYTF.

V is TRBV7-9 and J is TRBJ2-1, with D possibly being TRBD2 (6 bases). Germline CDR1 is SEHNR and CDR2 is FQNEAQ (reference sequence). With 3 bases removed from V and 7 bases from J, the gap between germline ends came to 10 bases. The CDR3 has 13 amino acids. CDR3 DNA: TGTGCCAGCAGCTTGTTTGGAGGGAATGAGCAGTTCTTC. Protein: CASSLFGGNEQFF.

The chain links TRBV5-1 to TRBJ2-2; 8 bases line up with TRBD2. The CDR3 spans 15 residues. Germline V gene data show CDR1 as SGHRS and CDR2 as YFSETQ. V shed 5 bases, J shed 6 bases, and the junction held 9 bases outside the gene matches. As DNA, the CDR3 is TGCGCCAGCAGTTTGACTAGCGCCTCTTCCGGGGAGCTGTTTTTT. The encoded protein is CASSLTSASSGELFF.

The chain combines TRBV6-6 with TRBJ1-2; D gene unclear. In germline, CDR1 is MNHNY, CDR2 SVGAGI (reference sequence). The V end lost 2 bases, the J end lost 2 bases, and 6 bases lay between the germline ends. The length of the CDR3 is 13 residues. CDR3 region: CASSYDTNYGYTF. The CDR3 nucleotides read TGTGCCAGCAGTTACGACACCAACTATGGCTACACCTTC.

V is TRBV7-2 and J is TRBJ2-3; no reliable D call. Trimming shortened V by 3 bases and J by 2 bases, and 9 bases separated the two germline ends. This CDR3 is 14 amino acids long. Per the germline V gene, CDR1 is SGHTA and CDR2 is FQGNSA. CDR3 DNA: TGTGCCAGCAGCTTTCTATATTCCACAGATACGCAGTATTTT. Protein product: CASSFLYSTDTQYF.

This clone showed up just once. The chain employs TRBV5-1 and TRBJ2-1; 8 bases align to TRBD1. The length of the CDR3 is 19 residues. V was clipped by 4 bases and J by 1 base; unmatched bases: 16. CDR1 SGHRS and CDR2 YFSETQ come from the germline V gene. For the CDR3, the DNA is TGCGCCAGCAGCCCCCAGGCAGGGGGCAGGGTGGGATCCTACAATGAGCAGTTCTTC. This sequence encodes CASSPQAGGRVGSYNEQFF.

The chain joins TRBV28 to TRBJ2-1, with D perhaps matching TRBD2 (6 bases). Trimming cost V 11 bases and J 5 bases, with 19 bases left between them. Germline V gene lookup returns CDR1 MDHEN and CDR2 SYDVKM. CDR3 size: 14 residues. CDR3 nucleotide sequence: TGTGCCTCGGTACGAGGCGGGAATGACAATGAGCAGTTCTTC. Its translation: CASVRGGNDNEQFF.

The rearrangement uses TRBV27 and TRBJ1-4; 7 positions match TRBD1. The CDR3 spans 15 residues. V lost 1 base and J lost 5; bases outside the gene matches: 4. Germline V gives CDR1 MNHEY, CDR2 SMNVEV (reference sequence). CDR3 sequence reads: CASSLFGTANEKLFF. The CDR3 DNA reads TGTGCCAGCAGTTTATTTGGGACAGCAAATGAAAAACTGTTTTTT. The variable domain in full, with the rest retrieved from reference TRBV27 and TRBJ1-4, is EAQVTQNPRYLITVTGKKLTVTCSQNMNHEYMSWYRQDPGLGLRQIYYSMNVEVTDKGDVPEGYKVSRKEKRNFPLILESPSPNQTSLYFCASSLFGTANEKLFFGSGTQLSVL.

V usage is TRBV13 and J usage is TRBJ2-5; TRBD1 matches at 7 bases. The CDR3 totals 14 residues. Germline loops: CDR1 PRHDT, CDR2 FYEKMQ (reference sequence). Trimming took 6 bases from V and 2 from J; bases not matched to a gene: 6. The CDR3 sequence is CASRSGRGQETQYF. Written as DNA, the CDR3 is TGTGCCAGCAGGTCGGGCAGGGGGCAAGAGACCCAGTACTTC.

This chain links TRBV5-1 with TRBJ2-7, with 12 bases identical to TRBD2. This CDR3 contains 18 residues. CDR1 is SGHRS and CDR2 is YFSETQ in the germline V gene. Trimming cost V 0 bases and J 3 bases; bases outside gene matches: 10. CDR3 in amino acids: CASSLVGLAGLPRYEQYF. The CDR3 DNA follows: TGCGCCAGCAGCTTGGTTGGACTAGCGGGACTCCCGCGCTACGAGCAGTACTTC.